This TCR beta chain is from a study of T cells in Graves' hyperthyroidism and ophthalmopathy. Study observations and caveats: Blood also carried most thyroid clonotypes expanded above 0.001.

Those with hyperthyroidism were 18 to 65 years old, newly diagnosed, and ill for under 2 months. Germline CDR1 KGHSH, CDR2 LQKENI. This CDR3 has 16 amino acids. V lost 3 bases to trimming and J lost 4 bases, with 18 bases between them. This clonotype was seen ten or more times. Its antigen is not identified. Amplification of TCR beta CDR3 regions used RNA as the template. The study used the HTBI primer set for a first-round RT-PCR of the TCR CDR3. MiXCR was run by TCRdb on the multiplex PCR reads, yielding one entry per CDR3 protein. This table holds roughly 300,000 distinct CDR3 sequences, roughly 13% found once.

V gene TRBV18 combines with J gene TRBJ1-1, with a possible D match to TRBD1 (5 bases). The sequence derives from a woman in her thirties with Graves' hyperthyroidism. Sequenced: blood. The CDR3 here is CASSPRDRIWFTEAFF. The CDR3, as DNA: TGTGCCAGCTCACCGCGGGACCGGATTTGGTTCACTGAAGCTTTCTTT.